The subject of this entry is one T cell receptor (beta chain). It lacks a known antigen. There are no base qualities to consult, and no much larger clone falls within one base. The CDR3 regions of human TCRbeta chains were analyzed by immunosequencing. From the authors' description of their analysis: TCRs in the repertoires were matched against a reference library of SARS-CoV-2-specific TCRs that had been generated with the MIRA antigen-specificity platform. Breadth was defined as the fraction of unique TCRs that were SARS-CoV-2-associated, and depth was defined as the fraction of total T cells that were SARS-CoV-2-associated. Using the MIRA data, each spike-specific TCR was assigned both to the spike region to which the TCR was reactive and to a CD4 or CD8 class. Log10-transformed breadth and depth values were compared by one-way ANOVA with Sidak's multiple comparisons tests. The table was pulled from immuneACCESS by TCRdb, which kept in-frame rearrangements only. Such tables lose some clones; where checked, under half of the loss comes from unresolved V genes, and the rest has no known cause. V, J and clone size derive from that table, while D and trimming were established from the DNA sequence. Here the sample has around 150,000 clones; approximately 90% occur a single time. The top ten clonotypes cover 3% to 3.5% of the sample.

The sample originates from a study of T cell responses to AZD1222 COVID-19 vaccine (dated by TCRdb to the early 2020s). Regarding the study in general: A total of approximately 240 trial participants underwent TCR sequencing, of whom 207 received two doses of AZD1222 and about 25 received two doses of the MenACWY control vaccine. Trial participants were enrolled by age into 18-55, 56-69 and 70-plus year subgroups, with around 150, 28 and 57 TCR-sequenced participants respectively.

The time point label, read with the paper, signifies: about 28 days (+/-7) after the second vaccine dose. AZD1222 recipients with second doses at about 4 weeks or about 12 weeks were pooled, because spike-specific TCR depth and breadth did not differ between schedules. Vaccinee samples were obtained from the UK trials COV001 and COV002, which included a single-blind randomized controlled phase 2/3 trial of AZD1222 (ChAdOx1 nCoV-19) in healthy adults. For TCRbeta chain sequencing, PBMC samples were collected from trial participants at day 0 and at day 28 after the second dose. Findings and caveats that apply to the study as a whole: No day 14 peak-response samples were available, so repertoires were characterized only after the peak T cell response. Epitopes outside the regions mutated in the B.1.351 and B.1.1.7 variants were reportedly recognized by nearly half of the unique spike-specific TCRs. In the small 56-69-year group, the increase in depth fell short of significance, most likely because of low power. Vaccine-associated CD4 TCRs spanned the whole spike protein, with dominant responses in regions 160-218 and 743-854. After two AZD1222 doses, both the breadth and the depth of spike-specific TCRs were significantly higher than at day 0 and than in MenACWY recipients. Participants were mostly white British and included more females than males, and it was suggested by the authors that clonal diversity may have been underestimated. Conclusions about previously exposed vaccinees are limited because only five to seven AZD1222 recipients were SARS-CoV-2 seropositive at baseline.

V was cut back by 6 bases and J by 8 bases, leaving a gap of 12 bases between them. CDR1 and CDR2 were assigned from the germline V gene as SGHRS and YFSETQ. The CDR3 numbers 12 residues from cysteine through phenylalanine. Just the 36-base CDR3 DNA is kept, in frame starting at base 1. The sequence was collected from an adult who received the AZD1222 COVID-19 vaccine. The chain was built from TRBV5-1 and TRBJ2-1, and perhaps TRBD1 as D gene, on 6 matching bases. Sequencing used peripheral blood, obtained 28 days after the second AZD1222 dose. The DNA sequence reads TGCGCCAGCACCCCTGGGGGCGATGAGCAGTTCTTC. This codes for CASTPGGDEQFF. When the CDR3 is completed using the reference TRBV5-1 and TRBJ2-1 genes on either side, the full variable domain is KAGVTQTPRYLIKTRGQQVTLSCSPISGHRSVSWYQQTPGQGLQFLFEYFSETQRNKGNFPGRFSGRQFSNSRSEMNVSTLELGDSALYLCASTPGGDEQFFGPGTRLTVL.